The T cell receptor (beta chain) described here comes from a study of beta chain features in type 1 diabetes. The CDR3 consists of 15 residues. The J segment lost 7 bases and the V segment lost 5 bases, leaving 11 bases of the junction unmatched. Germline V lookup: CDR1 MNHEY, CDR2 SVGAGI. The sequenced template was cDNA made from the entire isolated RNA. Profiling relied on immunoSEQ multiplex PCR, and the TCRdb table lists in-frame clones only, not all of them. The sample lists about 340,000 clones, 7.5% to 9% occurring once. The sample was central memory CD4+ T cells from blood. The chain joins TRBV6-5 to TRBJ1-3; 7 bases align to TRBD1. This receptor was obtained from a woman aged 18-29 years in good health. CDR3 coding DNA: TGTGCCAGCAGTCTTTCCATGAGGGGGCGGAACACCATATATTTT. It is translated as CASSLSMRGRNTIYF.